One and the same sample provided the 14 T cell receptor beta chains below, sequenced in a study of neoadjuvant nivolumab and ipilimumab in lung cancer. Data came from immunoSEQ multiplex PCR; TCRdb stores just in-frame clones and leaves some out. This table holds about 38,000 clones, 89% found once. The sample was peripheral blood, taken before neoadjuvant nivolumab, alone or with ipilimumab. The receptors originated from an adult with non-small cell lung cancer.

This chain joins TRBV2 and TRBJ1-2; TRBD1 might be the D (5 bases). V lost 2 bases and J 3 bases, leaving 13 bases between the germline ends. CDR3 size: 15 residues. Germline assignment: CDR1 SNHLY and CDR2 FYNNEI. CDR3 in DNA: TGTGCCAGCAGTGAACAGGGTGGGAATGACTATGGCTACACCTTC. Translation gives CASSEQGGNDYGYTF. Variable domain in full (rest from reference TRBV2 and TRBJ1-2): EPEVTQTPSHQVTQMGQEVILRCVPISNHLYFYWYRQILGQKVEFLVSFYNNEISEKSEIFDDQFSVERPDGSNFTLKIRSTKLEDSAMYFCASSEQGGNDYGYTFGSGTRLTVV.

This clone has more than one count but fewer than ten. The V call is TRBV4-1, the J call TRBJ2-1; 7 nucleotides agree with TRBD2. Trimming cost V 0 bases and J 4 bases; bases outside gene matches: 6. CDR3 size: 16 residues. CDR1 MGHRA and CDR2 YSYEKL come from the germline V gene. CDR3 nucleotides: TGCGCCAGCAGCCAAGAAGGGACTAACGTTTACAATGAGCAGTTCTTC. The encoded protein is CASSQEGTNVYNEQFF.

The chain carries TRBV29-1 and TRBJ2-1, with 9 bases matching TRBD2. The trim removed 4 bases at V and 4 bases at J, leaving 11 bases unmatched. The germline V gene encodes CDR1 SQVTM and CDR2 ANQGSEA. The CDR3 runs 16 residues. The CDR3 DNA follows: TGCAGCGTTGCGGGGGTCCTAGCGGGGACATACAATGAGCAGTTCTTC. Translating gives CSVAGVLAGTYNEQFF.

CDR3 coding DNA: TGTGCCAGCAGCTTAGGGGGGGCCAGGGGGTCCGGGAGAGAGCAGTTCTTC. It is translated as CASSLGGARGSGREQFF. The rearrangement joins TRBV7-6 to TRBJ2-1; possible D gene TRBD1, 7 bases. The CDR3 is 17 amino acids. The V end lost 1 base, the J end lost 10 bases, and 23 bases lay between the germline ends. Germline V gene sequence: CDR1 SGHVS, CDR2 FNYEAQ.

The chain employs TRBV6-1 and TRBJ1-4, with a tentative D call TRBD1 (5 bases). V shed 2 bases and J shed 6 bases, with 16 bases lying between them. CDR1 is MNHNS, CDR2 SASEGT, per germline. The CDR3 is made up of 16 amino acids. In nucleotides, the CDR3 is TGTGCCAGCAGTGAACGGCAGGGTTTAAGATATGAAAAACTGTTTTTT. Its translation is CASSERQGLRYEKLFF.

The gene calls are TRBV19 and TRBJ2-1; D ambiguous. Trimming pared 7 bases from V and 4 bases from J, leaving 8 bases between. Germline V gene data show CDR1 as LNHDA and CDR2 as SQIVND (reference sequence). The CDR3 sequence is 12 residues long. CDR3 bases: TGTGCCAGTACCCCCAATTACAATGAGCAGTTCTTC. Residues: CASTPNYNEQFF. The whole variable domain, remainder taken from reference TRBV19 and TRBJ2-1, is DGGITQSPKYLFRKEGQNVTLSCEQNLNHDAMYWYRQDPGQGLRLIYYSQIVNDFQKGDIAEGYSVSREKKESFPLTVTSAQKNPTAFYLCASTPNYNEQFFGPGTRLTVL.

V usage is TRBV19 and J usage is TRBJ2-3; 9 positions match TRBD1. The junction had 11 bases not matched to a gene; V was cut back by 9 bases and J by 4 bases. Germline V gene sequence: CDR1 LNHDA, CDR2 SQIVND (reference sequence). The CDR3 has 15 amino acids. The CDR3 loop reads CARKTGTGCPDTQYF. CDR3 bases: TGTGCCAGGAAGACCGGGACAGGGTGTCCAGATACGCAGTATTTT. Variable domain in full (rest from reference TRBV19 and TRBJ2-3): DGGITQSPKYLFRKEGQNVTLSCEQNLNHDAMYWYRQDPGQGLRLIYYSQIVNDFQKGDIAEGYSVSREKKESFPLTVTSAQKNPTAFYLCARKTGTGCPDTQYFGPGTRLTVL.

In its sample, this clone was seen a few times. The chain employs TRBV7-8 and TRBJ1-5, with D unclear. Germline loops: CDR1 SGHVS, CDR2 FQNEAQ. The CDR3 runs 16 residues. Trimming pared 5 bases from V and 2 bases from J, leaving 16 bases between. The CDR3 is CASSGLVGRGNQPQHF. The DNA of the CDR3 is TGTGCCAGCAGCGGCCTCGTCGGACGAGGCAATCAGCCCCAGCATTTT.

The chain employs TRBV7-8 and TRBJ1-5, with D perhaps matching TRBD1 (5 bases). V was trimmed by 5 bases and J by 1 base, leaving 12 bases between them. The CDR3 has 15 amino acids. Germline CDR1 is SGHVS and CDR2 is FQNEAQ. CDR3 sequence reads: CASSTLRQSNQPQHF. CDR3 coding DNA: TGTGCCAGCAGCACCCTACGACAGAGCAATCAGCCCCAGCATTTT.

This chain uses TRBV9 with TRBJ2-1; TRBD2 agrees at 8 bases. Germline assignment: CDR1 SGDLS and CDR2 YYNGEE. Trimming at V came to 1 base and at J to 8 bases, leaving 5 bases not matched to a gene. This CDR3 contains 14 residues. The CDR3 spells CASSVNIGRDEQFF. The CDR3 DNA reads TGTGCCAGCAGCGTAAACATCGGGAGGGATGAGCAGTTCTTC.

The chain combines TRBV5-1 with TRBJ1-4; perhaps TRBD1 as D (5 bases). The V and J ends lost 9 bases and 3 bases respectively, with 18 bases between them. From germline, CDR1 is SGHRS and CDR2 YFSETQ. This CDR3 region has 15 residues. CDR3 nucleotides: TGCGCCACCCGGAGATCGGGACGAGCTAATGAAAAACTGTTTTTT. This codes for CATRRSGRANEKLFF.

A few counts support this clone. The V gene is TRBV10-3, the J gene TRBJ1-1; TRBD1 matches 7 bases. This CDR3 has 12 amino acids. From germline, CDR1 is ENHRY and CDR2 SYGVKD. Germline trimming cut 4 bases from V and 11 bases from J; bases unmatched to any gene: 7. CDR3 loop: CAISGQGPWAFF. The CDR3 region has the DNA TGTGCCATCAGTGGACAGGGACCGTGGGCTTTCTTT.

The chain links TRBV1 to TRBJ2-3; the table's D call, TRBD2, has no DNA check behind it. TRBV1 is labeled a pseudogene. The CDR3 is made up of 19 amino acids. CDR3 sequence reads: CTSGKAGTSGRGDGDTQYF. For the CDR3, the DNA is TGCACCAGCGGAAAAGCCGGGACTAGCGGGAGAGGTGACGGAGATACGCAGTATTTT.

The V and J genes are TRBV27 and TRBJ2-7; 8 bases are shared with TRBD2. CDR1 is MNHEY and CDR2 is SMNVEV in the germline V gene (reference sequence). The CDR3 is made up of 15 amino acids. With 5 bases clipped from V and 0 bases from J, the junction kept 6 bases outside the gene matches. In DNA form, the CDR3 reads TGTGCCAGCAGTCAAATAGCGGGAAGCTCCTACGAGCAGTACTTC. This sequence encodes CASSQIAGSSYEQYF.